Listed here is a single TCR beta chain. The antigen is not known. The sample originates from a study of radiotherapy plus CTLA-4 blockade in lung cancer. Overall study results and limits: Early blood T cell clone changes and increased post-radiation serum interferon-beta were reportedly the strongest response predictors.

Sequenced by immunoSEQ multiplex PCR; TCRdb stores in-frame clones only, minus some. The data show 55,000 to 80,000 clones, about nine tenths seen once. The V gene's germline CDR1 is SGHTA and CDR2 FQGTGA. The CDR3 spans 13 residues. The J segment lost 6 bases and the V segment lost 3 bases, leaving 1 base of the junction unmatched. The TCR sequence derives from a human donor with non-small cell lung cancer that progressed on radiotherapy plus ipilimumab. The sample here was peripheral blood, taken from a patient treated with radiotherapy plus ipilimumab. The chain uses TRBV7-3 and TRBJ2-2; 7 bases are shared with TRBD1. The CDR3 DNA is TGTGCCAGCAGCTTTGACAGGGCCGGGGAGCTGTTTTTT. It specifies CASSFDRAGELFF. The full variable domain, rest sourced from reference TRBV7-3 and TRBJ2-2, is GAGVSQTPSNKVTEKGKYVELRCDPISGHTALYWYRQSLGQGPEFLIYFQGTGAADDSGLPNDRFFAVRPEGSVSTLKIQRTERGDSAVYLCASSFDRAGELFFGEGSRLTVL.